The 15 T cell receptor beta chains below were found in one sample sequenced in a study of Ad26.COV2.S vaccination and SARS-CoV-2 variants. Profiled with immunoSEQ multiplex PCR; TCRdb holds only in-frame clones, not every one. The sample shows hundreds of thousands of clones, around 92% of them seen only once. Treatment indicated: about 20 received Ad26.COV2.S at low or high dose, single or two shots; about 5 received placebo; per-sample allocation not given. Following the first vaccine or placebo injection, samples were taken on day 63. Here the sequenced sample was peripheral blood, taken in a trial of Ad26.COV2.S vaccine versus placebo. The receptor set was obtained from a person aged 18-65 years who received the Ad26.COV2.S COVID-19 vaccine or a placebo.

The chain combines TRBV30 with TRBJ1-2; D is unclear. Germline CDR1 reads GTSNPN; CDR2 reads SVGIG (reference sequence). The ends were cut back, 0 bases at V and 4 bases at J, with 6 bases in the middle. The CDR3 runs 12 residues. This chain's CDR3 is CAWSVRVYGYTF. CDR3 nucleotides: TGTGCCTGGAGTGTGAGGGTCTATGGCTACACCTTC.

The chain couples TRBV15 to TRBJ2-3; D might be TRBD2 (5 bases). CDR3 length: 18 residues. Trimming cost V 1 base and J 1 base, with 18 bases left between them. CDR1 LNHNV and CDR2 YYDKDF come from the germline V gene (reference sequence). CDR3 sequence reads: CATSRGQKGGYRTDTQYF. The CDR3 bases are TGTGCCACCAGCAGAGGTCAAAAAGGCGGGTATCGCACAGATACGCAGTATTTT. Combining the CDR3 with reference TRBV15 and TRBJ2-3 gives the whole variable domain DAMVIQNPRYQVTQFGKPVTLSCSQTLNHNVMYWYQQKSSQAPKLLFHYYDKDFNNEADTPDNFQSRRPNTSFCFLDIRSPGLGDTAMYLCATSRGQKGGYRTDTQYFGPGTRLTVL.

This chain connects TRBV18 to TRBJ2-7; 9 bases fit TRBD1. Germline loops: CDR1 KGHSH, CDR2 LQKENI. The ends lost 4 bases at V and 2 bases at J; junction bases unmatched: 6. The CDR3 contains 15 residues. The CDR3 region is CASSLGQGTPYEQYF. Written as DNA, the CDR3 is TGTGCCAGCTCACTCGGACAGGGGACACCCTACGAGCAGTACTTC.

V and J are TRBV7-9 and TRBJ1-1; D gene uncertain. The germline gives CDR1 SEHNR, CDR2 FQNEAQ (reference sequence). V was shortened by 4 bases and J by 6 bases, with 9 bases between the two germline ends. This CDR3 spans 12 amino acids. The CDR3, as DNA: TGTGCCAGCAGCTCGATATATGCTGAAGCTTTCTTT. As protein: CASSSIYAEAFF.

CDR3 bases: TGTGCCAGCAGTTACGGGGACTCTGGAAGGGCCGGGGAGCTGTTTTTT. Protein product: CASSYGDSGRAGELFF. The chain couples TRBV6-5 to TRBJ2-2, with D possibly matching TRBD2 (6 bases). The V gene's germline CDR1 is MNHEY and CDR2 SVGAGI. The CDR3 consists of 16 residues. V was pared by 2 bases and J by 6 bases, with 16 bases between.

The CDR3 loop is CASTKGDGTGELFF. CDR3 DNA sequence: TGCGCCAGCACGAAAGGGGACGGCACCGGGGAGCTGTTTTTT. The chain has TRBV5-1 and TRBJ2-2, with D perhaps matching TRBD1 or TRBD2 (5 bases each). Germline V gene data show CDR1 as SGHRS and CDR2 as YFSETQ. The germline V and J ends were trimmed by 6 bases and 4 bases, with 13 bases remaining between them. The length of the CDR3 is 14 residues.

This clone was observed once. The chain has TRBV5-5 and TRBJ1-1; D is ambiguous. The length of the CDR3 is 14 residues. Germline assignment: CDR1 SGHKS and CDR2 YYEKEE (reference sequence). Trimming removed 6 bases at V and 0 bases at J, with 12 bases between. The CDR3 sequence: CASKGTNMNTEAFF. DNA of the CDR3: TGTGCCAGCAAAGGCACCAACATGAACACTGAAGCTTTCTTT.

The chain links TRBV27 to TRBJ2-3; D gene unclear. Trimming shortened V by 5 bases and J by 1 base, and 7 bases separated the two germline ends. This CDR3 has 13 amino acids. Germline values: CDR1 MNHEY, CDR2 SMNVEV (reference sequence). In nucleotides, the CDR3 is TGTGCCAGCAGTCCGGCGGGCACAGATACGCAGTATTTT. It yields the protein CASSPAGTDTQYF.

This chain's CDR3 is CASSRSDSNTGELFF. The CDR3 bases are TGTGCCAGCAGCCGATCGGACAGTAACACCGGGGAGCTGTTTTTT. The chain couples TRBV4-2 to TRBJ2-2; D may be TRBD1 (6 bases). Trimming took off 4 bases at V and 2 bases at J, with 11 bases between the two ends. The CDR3 is 15 residues long. Per germline, CDR1 LGHNA and CDR2 YNFKEQ.

The chain couples TRBV4-2 to TRBJ1-5, with 8 bases lining up with TRBD1. V was pared by 0 bases and J by 0 bases, with 13 bases of the junction left unmatched. Germline CDR1 and CDR2: LGHNA and YNFKEQ. The CDR3 has 20 residues. The CDR3 is CASSQEQRNRGASSNQPQHF. CDR3 DNA: TGTGCCAGCAGCCAAGAACAAAGGAACAGGGGGGCGAGTAGCAATCAGCCCCAGCATTTT.

This chain joins TRBV7-2 and TRBJ1-2; D call uncertain. Germline values: CDR1 SGHTA, CDR2 FQGNSA. V lost 2 bases, J lost 6 bases, and 10 bases lay in between. This CDR3 has 13 residues. The DNA of the CDR3 is TGTGCCAGCAGCTTATTTAGTCTGGATGGCTACACCTTC. This gives the protein CASSLFSLDGYTF. Supplemented by reference TRBV7-2 and TRBJ1-2, the full variable domain reads GAGVSQSPSNKVTEKGKDVELRCDPISGHTALYWYRQSLGQGLEFLIYFQGNSAPDKSGLPSDRFSAERTGGSVSTLTIQRTQQEDSAVYLCASSLFSLDGYTFGSGTRLTVV.

This chain uses TRBV5-6 with TRBJ1-1; 9 nucleotides agree with TRBD1. Germline trimming cut 2 bases from V and 5 bases from J; bases unmatched to any gene: 10. Germline V CDR1 and CDR2: SGHDT, YYEEEE. The CDR3 loop spans 16 amino acids. The CDR3 nucleotides read TGTGCCAGCAGCTTTTATCTAGACAGGGGGGGAACTGAAGCTTTCTTT. It encodes CASSFYLDRGGTEAFF.

This clone was found once. This sequence joins TRBV13 and TRBJ2-1; 7 bases fit TRBD2. CDR1 PRHDT and CDR2 FYEKMQ come from the germline V gene (reference sequence). Losses at the gene ends were 2 bases for V and 5 bases for J; bases not matched to a gene: 9. This CDR3 region has 16 residues. CDR3 nucleotide sequence: TGTGCCAGCAGCTTACTGGGACTAAATCCTGACAATGAGCAGTTCTTC. The encoded protein is CASSLLGLNPDNEQFF.

Worth noting for this clone: The same CDR3 also results from other DNA sequences found in this sample. The V call is TRBV18, the J call TRBJ2-7; D call uncertain. From germline, CDR1 is KGHSH and CDR2 LQKENI. V was cut by 0 bases and J by 0 bases, with 6 bases left in between. The CDR3 totals 14 residues. The CDR3 DNA follows: TGTGCCAGCTCACCACCCGCTGACTCCTACGAGCAGTACTTC. This sequence encodes CASSPPADSYEQYF.

The chain has TRBV15 and TRBJ1-1, with D unresolved. Trimming removed 1 base at V and 0 bases at J, with 9 bases between. The CDR3 is made up of 15 amino acids. The germline V gene encodes CDR1 LNHNV and CDR2 YYDKDF (reference sequence). CDR3 sequence (DNA): TGTGCCACCAGCAGAGGCCCCGGGGTGAACACTGAAGCTTTCTTT. The encoded protein is CATSRGPGVNTEAFF.